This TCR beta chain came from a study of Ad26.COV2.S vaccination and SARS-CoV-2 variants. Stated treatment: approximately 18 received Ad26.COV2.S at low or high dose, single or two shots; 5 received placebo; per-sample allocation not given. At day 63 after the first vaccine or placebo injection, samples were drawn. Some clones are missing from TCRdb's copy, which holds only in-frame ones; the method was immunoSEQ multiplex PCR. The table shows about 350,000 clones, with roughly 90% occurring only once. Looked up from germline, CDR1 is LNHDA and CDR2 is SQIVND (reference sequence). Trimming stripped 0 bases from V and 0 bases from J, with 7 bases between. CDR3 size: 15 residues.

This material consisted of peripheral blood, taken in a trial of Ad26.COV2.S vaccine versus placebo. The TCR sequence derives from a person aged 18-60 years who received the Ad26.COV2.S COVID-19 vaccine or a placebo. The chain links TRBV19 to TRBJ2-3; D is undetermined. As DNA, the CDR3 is TGTGCCAGTAGTATAGATCTATCTAGCACAGATACGCAGTATTTT. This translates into CASSIDLSSTDTQYF. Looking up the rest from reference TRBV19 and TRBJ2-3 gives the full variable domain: DGGITQSPKYLFRKEGQNVTLSCEQNLNHDAMYWYRQDPGQGLRLIYYSQIVNDFQKGDIAEGYSVSREKKESFPLTVTSAQKNPTAFYLCASSIDLSSTDTQYFGPGTRLTVL.